This paragraph covers one T cell receptor beta chain sequence. Its specificity is unknown. The data were obtained in a study of STAT3 mutations in large granular lymphocyte leukemia. Overall study findings and caveats: Every T-cell large granular lymphocyte leukemia patient had at least one immunodominant TCR beta clonotype.

The CDR3 is 14 residues long. Per germline, CDR1 SEHNR and CDR2 FQNEAQ (reference sequence). Trimming removed 5 bases from V and 10 bases from J; junction bases left unmatched: 11. The assay was immunoSEQ multiplex PCR, and TCRdb's table has in-frame clones only and misses some. In the table there are roughly 31,000 clones, about 80% of which are singletons. The chain recombines TRBV7-9 with TRBJ1-1, with TRBD1 matching 9 bases. This clonotype was sampled from a woman between 50 and 59 years old with T-cell large granular lymphocyte leukemia. Some clones in this sample may be carry-over from other donors' samples. The source material was peripheral blood mononuclear cells. The CDR3: CASSAQGARATAFF. Written as DNA, the CDR3 is TGTGCCAGCAGCGCACAGGGGGCGCGTGCCACAGCTTTCTTT.